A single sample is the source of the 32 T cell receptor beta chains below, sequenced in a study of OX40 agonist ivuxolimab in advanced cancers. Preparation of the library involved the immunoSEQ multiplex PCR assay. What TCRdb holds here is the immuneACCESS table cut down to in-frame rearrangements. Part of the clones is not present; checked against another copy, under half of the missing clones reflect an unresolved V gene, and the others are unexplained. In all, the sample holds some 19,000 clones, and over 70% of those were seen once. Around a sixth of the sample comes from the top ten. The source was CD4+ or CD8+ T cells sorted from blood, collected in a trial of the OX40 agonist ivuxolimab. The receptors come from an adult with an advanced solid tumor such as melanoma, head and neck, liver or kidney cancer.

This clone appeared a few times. The chain's CDR3 is CASSQAGTGAGGYGYTF. The CDR3 DNA sequence: TGTGCCAGCAGCCAAGCCGGGACAGGGGCCGGCGGCTATGGCTACACCTTC. This chain connects TRBV14 to TRBJ1-2, with 10 nucleotides matching TRBD1. Germline lookup yields CDR1 SGHDN and CDR2 FVKESK. V dropped 1 base and J dropped 4; count of bases not matched to a gene: 9. This CDR3 spans 17 amino acids.

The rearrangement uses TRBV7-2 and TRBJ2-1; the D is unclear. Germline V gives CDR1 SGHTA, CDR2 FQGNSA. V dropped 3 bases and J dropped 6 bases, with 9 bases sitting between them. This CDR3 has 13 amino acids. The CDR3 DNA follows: TGTGCCAGCAGCTTGAACCCCCCCAATGAGCAGTTCTTC. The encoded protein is CASSLNPPNEQFF.

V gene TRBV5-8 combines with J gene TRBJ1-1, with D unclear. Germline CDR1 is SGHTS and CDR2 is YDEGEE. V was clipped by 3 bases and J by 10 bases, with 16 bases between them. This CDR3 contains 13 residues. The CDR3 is CASSSRAPRTAFF. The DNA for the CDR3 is TGTGCCAGCAGCTCCCGGGCCCCACGTACAGCTTTCTTT.

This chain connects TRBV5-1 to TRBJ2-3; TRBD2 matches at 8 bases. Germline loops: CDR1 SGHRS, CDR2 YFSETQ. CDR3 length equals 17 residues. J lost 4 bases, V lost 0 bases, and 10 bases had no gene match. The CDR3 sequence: CASSLGLAGGVSDTQYF. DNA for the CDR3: TGCGCCAGCAGCTTGGGACTGGCGGGGGGCGTCTCAGATACGCAGTATTTT.

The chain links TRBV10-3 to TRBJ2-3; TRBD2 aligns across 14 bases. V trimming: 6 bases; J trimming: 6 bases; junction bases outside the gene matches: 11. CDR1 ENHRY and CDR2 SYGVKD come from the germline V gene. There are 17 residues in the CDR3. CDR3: CAISPGTSGGGEDTQYF. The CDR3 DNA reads TGTGCCATCAGCCCCGGGACTAGCGGGGGAGGAGAGGATACGCAGTATTTT.

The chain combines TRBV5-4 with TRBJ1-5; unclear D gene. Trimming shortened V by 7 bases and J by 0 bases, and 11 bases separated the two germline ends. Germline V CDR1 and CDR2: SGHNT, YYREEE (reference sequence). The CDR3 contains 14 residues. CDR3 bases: TGTGCCAGCCTCGGGAGGACTAGCAATCAGCCCCAGCATTTT. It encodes CASLGRTSNQPQHF.

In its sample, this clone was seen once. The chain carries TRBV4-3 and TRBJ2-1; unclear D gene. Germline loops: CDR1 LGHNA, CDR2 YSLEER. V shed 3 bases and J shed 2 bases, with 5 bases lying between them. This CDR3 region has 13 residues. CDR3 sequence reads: CASSHRTYNEQFF. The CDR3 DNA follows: TGCGCCAGCAGCCACCGAACCTACAATGAGCAGTTCTTC.

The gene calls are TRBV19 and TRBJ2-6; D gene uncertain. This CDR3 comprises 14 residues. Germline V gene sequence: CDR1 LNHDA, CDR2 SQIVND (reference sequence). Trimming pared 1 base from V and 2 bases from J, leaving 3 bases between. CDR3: CASSIAAGANVLTF. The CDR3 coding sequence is TGTGCCAGTAGTATAGCGGCTGGGGCCAACGTCCTGACTTTC.

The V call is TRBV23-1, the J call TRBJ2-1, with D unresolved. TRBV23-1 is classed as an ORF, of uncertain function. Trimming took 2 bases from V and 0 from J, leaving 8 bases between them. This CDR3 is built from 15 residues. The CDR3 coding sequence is TGCGCCAGCAGTCAACGCCGTAGCTCCTACAATGAGCAGTTCTTC. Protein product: CASSQRRSSYNEQFF.

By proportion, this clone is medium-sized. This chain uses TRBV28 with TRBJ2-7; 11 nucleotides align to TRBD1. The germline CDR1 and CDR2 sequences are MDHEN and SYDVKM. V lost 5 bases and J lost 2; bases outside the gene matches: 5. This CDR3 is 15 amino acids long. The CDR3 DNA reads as TGTGCCAGCAGTCTAGGGACAGGGGGTCCCTACGAGCAGTACTTC. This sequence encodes CASSLGTGGPYEQYF.

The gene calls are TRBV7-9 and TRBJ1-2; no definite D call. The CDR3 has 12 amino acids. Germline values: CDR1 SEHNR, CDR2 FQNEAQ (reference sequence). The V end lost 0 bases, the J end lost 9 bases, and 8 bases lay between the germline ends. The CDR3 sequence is CASSLAGDRYTF. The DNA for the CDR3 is TGTGCCAGCAGCTTAGCTGGGGATCGCTACACCTTC.

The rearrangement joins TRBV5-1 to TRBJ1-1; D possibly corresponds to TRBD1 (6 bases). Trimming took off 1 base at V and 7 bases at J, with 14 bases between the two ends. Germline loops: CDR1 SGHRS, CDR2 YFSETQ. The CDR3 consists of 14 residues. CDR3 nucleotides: TGCGCCAGCAGCTTGACCCCAGGGGATGTTGAAGCTTTCTTT. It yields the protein CASSLTPGDVEAFF.

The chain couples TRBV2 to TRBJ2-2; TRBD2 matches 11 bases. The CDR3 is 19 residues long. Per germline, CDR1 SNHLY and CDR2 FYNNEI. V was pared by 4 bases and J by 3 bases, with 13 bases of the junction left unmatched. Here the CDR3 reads CASSGPRLAGHSDTGELFF. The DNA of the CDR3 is TGTGCCAGCAGTGGCCCAAGACTAGCGGGACACTCTGACACCGGGGAGCTGTTTTTT.

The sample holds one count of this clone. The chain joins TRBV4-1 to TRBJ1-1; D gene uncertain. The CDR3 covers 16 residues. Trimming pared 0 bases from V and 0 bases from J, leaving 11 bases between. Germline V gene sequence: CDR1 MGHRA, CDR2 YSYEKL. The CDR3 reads CASSQDDGPMNTEAFF. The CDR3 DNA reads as TGCGCCAGCAGCCAAGACGATGGCCCCATGAACACTGAAGCTTTCTTT.

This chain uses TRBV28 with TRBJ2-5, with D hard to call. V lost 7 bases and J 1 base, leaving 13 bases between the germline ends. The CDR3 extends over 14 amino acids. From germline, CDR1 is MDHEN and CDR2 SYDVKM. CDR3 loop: CASTQMGGQETQYF. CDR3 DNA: TGTGCCAGCACCCAAATGGGCGGCCAAGAGACCCAGTACTTC.

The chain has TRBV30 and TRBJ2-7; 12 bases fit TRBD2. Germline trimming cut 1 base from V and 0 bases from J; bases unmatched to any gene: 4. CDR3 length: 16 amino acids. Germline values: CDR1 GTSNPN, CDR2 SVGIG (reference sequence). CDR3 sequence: CAWSGTSGKSSYEQYF. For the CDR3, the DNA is TGTGCCTGGAGTGGGACTAGCGGGAAGAGCTCCTACGAGCAGTACTTC.

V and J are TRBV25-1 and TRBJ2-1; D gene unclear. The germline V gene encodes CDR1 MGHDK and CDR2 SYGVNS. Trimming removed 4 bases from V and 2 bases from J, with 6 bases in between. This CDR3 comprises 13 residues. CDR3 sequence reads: CASSVVPYNEQFF. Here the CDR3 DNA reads TGTGCCAGCAGTGTGGTCCCCTACAATGAGCAGTTCTTC.

This chain's CDR3 is CASSLRQGWSYEQYF. The CDR3 DNA reads TGCGCCAGCAGCTTACGACAGGGGTGGTCCTACGAGCAGTACTTC. The gene calls are TRBV5-1 and TRBJ2-7, with 8 bases lining up with TRBD1. Trimming at V came to 2 bases and at J to 1 base, leaving 5 bases not matched to a gene. The CDR3 runs to 15 residues. Per the germline V gene, CDR1 is SGHRS and CDR2 is YFSETQ.

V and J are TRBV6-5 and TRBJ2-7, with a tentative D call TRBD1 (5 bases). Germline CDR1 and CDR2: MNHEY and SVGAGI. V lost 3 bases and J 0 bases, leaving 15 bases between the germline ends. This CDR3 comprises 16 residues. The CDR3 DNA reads TGTGCCAGCAGTTATGGGCCGTTCGACAGCTCCTACGAGCAGTACTTC. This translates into CASSYGPFDSSYEQYF.

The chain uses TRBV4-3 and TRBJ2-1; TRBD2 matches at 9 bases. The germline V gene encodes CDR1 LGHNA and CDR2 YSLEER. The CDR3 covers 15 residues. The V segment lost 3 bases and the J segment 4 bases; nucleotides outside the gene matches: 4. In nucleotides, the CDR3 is TGCGCCAGCAGCCAGACTAGCGGAGATTACAATGAGCAGTTCTTC. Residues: CASSQTSGDYNEQFF.

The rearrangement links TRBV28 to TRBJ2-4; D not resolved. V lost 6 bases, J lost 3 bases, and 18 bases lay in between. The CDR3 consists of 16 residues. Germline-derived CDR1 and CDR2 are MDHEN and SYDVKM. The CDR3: CASSPRLLSGKNIQYF. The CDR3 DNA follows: TGTGCCAGCAGCCCCCGACTCCTCTCGGGCAAAAACATTCAGTACTTC.

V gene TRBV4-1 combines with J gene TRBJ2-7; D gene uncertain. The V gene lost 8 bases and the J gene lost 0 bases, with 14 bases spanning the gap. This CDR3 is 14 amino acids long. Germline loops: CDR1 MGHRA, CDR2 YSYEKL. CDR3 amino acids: CASSYRTSSYEQYF. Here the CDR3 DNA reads TGCGCCAGCTCCTACCGGACGAGCTCCTACGAGCAGTACTTC.

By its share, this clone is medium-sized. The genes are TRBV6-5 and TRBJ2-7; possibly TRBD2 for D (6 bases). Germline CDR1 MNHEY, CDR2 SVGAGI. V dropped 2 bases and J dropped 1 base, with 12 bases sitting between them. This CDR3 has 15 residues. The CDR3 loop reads CASSYGAGSSYEQYF. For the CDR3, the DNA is TGTGCCAGCAGTTACGGAGCGGGTAGTTCCTACGAGCAGTACTTC.

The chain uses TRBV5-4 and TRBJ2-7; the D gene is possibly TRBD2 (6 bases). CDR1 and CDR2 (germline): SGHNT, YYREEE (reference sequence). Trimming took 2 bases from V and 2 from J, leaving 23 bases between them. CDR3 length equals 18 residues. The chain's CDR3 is CASSLNPFGLASPYEQYF. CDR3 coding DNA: TGTGCCAGCAGCTTAAATCCCTTCGGGCTAGCGTCACCCTACGAGCAGTACTTC.

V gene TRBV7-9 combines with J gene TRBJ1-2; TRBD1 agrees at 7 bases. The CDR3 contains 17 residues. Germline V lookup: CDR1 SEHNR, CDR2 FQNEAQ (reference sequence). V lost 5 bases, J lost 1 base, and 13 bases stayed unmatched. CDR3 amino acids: CASSPGTGTVLNYGYTF. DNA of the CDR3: TGTGCCAGCAGCCCAGGTACTGGGACAGTTCTTAACTATGGCTACACCTTC.

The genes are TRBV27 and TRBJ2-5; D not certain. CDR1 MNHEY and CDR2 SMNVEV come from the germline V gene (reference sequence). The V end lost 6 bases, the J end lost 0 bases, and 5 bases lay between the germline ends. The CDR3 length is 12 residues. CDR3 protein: CASRTNQETQYF. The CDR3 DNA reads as TGTGCCAGCAGAACCAACCAAGAGACCCAGTACTTC.

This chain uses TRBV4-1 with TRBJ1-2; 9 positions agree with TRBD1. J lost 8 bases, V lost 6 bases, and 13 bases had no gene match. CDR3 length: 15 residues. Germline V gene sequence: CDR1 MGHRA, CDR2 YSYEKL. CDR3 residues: CASSQRRDRVGGYTF. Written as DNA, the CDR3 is TGCGCCAGCAGTCAACGGCGGGACAGGGTTGGGGGCTACACCTTC.

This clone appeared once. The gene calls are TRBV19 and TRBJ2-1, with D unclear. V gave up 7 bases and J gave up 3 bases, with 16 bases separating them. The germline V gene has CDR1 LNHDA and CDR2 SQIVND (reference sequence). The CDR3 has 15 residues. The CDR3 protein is CASTPIANRYNEQFF. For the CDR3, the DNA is TGTGCCAGTACCCCCATAGCAAATCGCTACAATGAGCAGTTCTTC. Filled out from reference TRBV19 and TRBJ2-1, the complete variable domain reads DGGITQSPKYLFRKEGQNVTLSCEQNLNHDAMYWYRQDPGQGLRLIYYSQIVNDFQKGDIAEGYSVSREKKESFPLTVTSAQKNPTAFYLCASTPIANRYNEQFFGPGTRLTVL.

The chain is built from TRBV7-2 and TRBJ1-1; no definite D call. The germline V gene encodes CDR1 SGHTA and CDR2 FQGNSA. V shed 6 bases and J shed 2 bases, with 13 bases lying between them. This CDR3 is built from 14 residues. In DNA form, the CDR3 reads TGTGCCAGCAGTTTTCCCTCCTCAAACACTGAAGCTTTCTTT. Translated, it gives CASSFPSSNTEAFF. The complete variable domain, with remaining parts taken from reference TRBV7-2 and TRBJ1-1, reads GAGVSQSPSNKVTEKGKDVELRCDPISGHTALYWYRQSLGQGLEFLIYFQGNSAPDKSGLPSDRFSAERTGGSVSTLTIQRTQQEDSAVYLCASSFPSSNTEAFFGQGTRLTVV.

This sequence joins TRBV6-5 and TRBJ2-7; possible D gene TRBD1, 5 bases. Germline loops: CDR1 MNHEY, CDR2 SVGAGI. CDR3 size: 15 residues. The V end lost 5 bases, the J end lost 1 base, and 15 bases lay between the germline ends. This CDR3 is CASSTSGMGSYEQYF. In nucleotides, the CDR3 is TGTGCCAGCAGTACGTCAGGGATGGGTTCCTACGAGCAGTACTTC.

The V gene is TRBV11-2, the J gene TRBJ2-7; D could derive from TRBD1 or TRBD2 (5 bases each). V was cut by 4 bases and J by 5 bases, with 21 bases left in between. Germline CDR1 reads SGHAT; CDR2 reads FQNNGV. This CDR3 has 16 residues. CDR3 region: CASSSDLGPIAHEQYF. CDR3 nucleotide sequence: TGTGCCAGCAGCTCCGATTTGGGACCAATCGCCCACGAGCAGTACTTC.

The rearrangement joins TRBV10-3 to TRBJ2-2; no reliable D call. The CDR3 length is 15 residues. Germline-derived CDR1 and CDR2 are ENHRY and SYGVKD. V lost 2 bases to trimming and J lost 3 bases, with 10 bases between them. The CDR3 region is CAISEPGHDTGELFF. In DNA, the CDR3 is TGTGCCATCAGTGAGCCGGGCCACGACACCGGGGAGCTGTTTTTT.